The sequence of this T cell receptor beta chain was determined in a study of cytomegalovirus exposure and HLA in healthy donors. At the level of the study: Counted in an early data release were about 86 million unique TCRs from HLA-typed donors.

In the PCR, 60 Vbeta and 13 Jbeta primers were used. Clones were sequenced by immunoSEQ multiplex PCR, and TCRdb holds only the in-frame ones, with some missing. The sample shows some 130,000 clones, more than 75% of them seen only once. Regarding this clone: Its antigen is currently unknown.

Study-level findings and limits: When a later analysis was performed, an Asian-associated ancestry cluster reportedly had fewer N-insertions than the roughly 690-donor mean.

This clonotype was sampled from a female donor in good health and CMV-seronegative. Sequenced sample: PBMCs.

CDR3 nucleotide sequence: TGTGCCAGCATGGGACTAGCGGGAGTAATGAATGAGCAGTTCTTC. Amino acids: CASMGLAGVMNEQFF. V is TRBV28 and J is TRBJ2-1, with 14 bases aligning to TRBD2. The ends lost 7 bases at V and 7 bases at J; junction bases unmatched: 6. Germline V gene sequence: CDR1 MDHEN, CDR2 SYDVKM. The CDR3 runs to 15 residues.